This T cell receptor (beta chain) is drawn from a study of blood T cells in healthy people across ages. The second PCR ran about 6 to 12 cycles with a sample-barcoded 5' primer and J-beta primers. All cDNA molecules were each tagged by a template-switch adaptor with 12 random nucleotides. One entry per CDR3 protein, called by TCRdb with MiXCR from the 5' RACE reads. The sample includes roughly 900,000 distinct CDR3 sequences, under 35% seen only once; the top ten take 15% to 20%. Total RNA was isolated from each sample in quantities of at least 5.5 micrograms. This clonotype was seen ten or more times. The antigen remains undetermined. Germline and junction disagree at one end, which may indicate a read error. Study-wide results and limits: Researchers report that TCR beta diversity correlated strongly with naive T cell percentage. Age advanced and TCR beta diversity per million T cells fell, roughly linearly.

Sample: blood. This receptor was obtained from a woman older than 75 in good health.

The DNA of the CDR3 is TGCAGTGCAAGAGGGGGGACTCGCACAGATACGCAGTATTTT. It encodes CSARGGTRTDTQYF. V is TRBV20-1 and J is TRBJ2-3; the D call may be TRBD1 or TRBD2 (6 bases each). Germline V lookup: CDR1 DFQATT, CDR2 SNEGSKA (reference sequence). The CDR3 loop spans 14 amino acids.